This T cell receptor (beta chain) was obtained from a study of T cell changes during pregnancy in multiple sclerosis. The protocol was immunoSEQ multiplex PCR, while the TCRdb copy is restricted to in-frame clones and leaves out a portion. The data contain 40,000 or so clones, about nine tenths of them singletons. The sample consisted of peripheral blood, taken in the third trimester of pregnancy. The sequence came from a female donor in good health, enrolled as a control in a pregnancy study.

The chain's CDR3 is CASSIGGDTQYF. As DNA, the CDR3 is TGTGCCAGTAGTATAGGAGGGGATACGCAGTATTTT. The chain employs TRBV19 and TRBJ2-3, with D tentatively TRBD2 (5 bases). Germline CDR1 and CDR2: LNHDA and SQIVND (reference sequence). Trimming shortened V by 1 base and J by 6 bases, and 5 bases separated the two germline ends. CDR3 length: 12 residues.